These 19 T cell receptor beta chains originate from one sample sequenced in a study of blood T cell repertoires in COVID-19. Clones were read by immunoSEQ multiplex PCR, and TCRdb kept only the in-frame ones, dropping some. Of about 63,000 clones listed, approximately 79% were seen once; the top ten hold roughly an eighth. Sequenced: peripheral blood. All receptors derive from a human donor in a cohort sampled during active COVID-19.

The chain links TRBV12-3 or TRBV12-4 to TRBJ2-3; D perhaps matches TRBD2 (6 bases). V was shortened by 5 bases and J by 6 bases, with 12 bases between the two germline ends. This CDR3 spans 13 amino acids. Here the CDR3 DNA reads TGTGCCAGCAGTCCTCTGGAGGGGGATACGCAGTATTTT. This translates into CASSPLEGDTQYF.

The CDR3, as DNA: TGTGCCAGCAGCTTAGCGGCACTAGCGACCCGGGGTGAGCAGTTCTTC. Translated, it gives CASSLAALATRGEQFF. The chain has TRBV7-8 and TRBJ2-1, with 7 bases fitting TRBD2. Germline V CDR1 and CDR2: SGHVS, FQNEAQ. Trimming took 0 bases from V and 9 from J; bases not matched to a gene: 11. This CDR3 is built from 16 residues. The variable domain in full, with the rest retrieved from reference TRBV7-8 and TRBJ2-1, is GAGVSQSPRYKVAKRGQDVALRCDPISGHVSLFWYQQALGQGPEFLTYFQNEAQLDKSGLPSDRFFAERPEGSVSTLKIQRTQQEDSAVYLCASSLAALATRGEQFFGPGTRLTVL.

The chain combines TRBV7-9 with TRBJ2-1; possibly TRBD1 for D (6 bases). Germline CDR1 SEHNR, CDR2 FQNEAQ (reference sequence). V was cut by 2 bases and J by 1 base, with 9 bases left in between. This CDR3 spans 15 amino acids. The CDR3 DNA reads as TGTGCCAGCAGCTTAAATACAGGGTCCTACAATGAGCAGTTCTTC. This codes for CASSLNTGSYNEQFF.

The chain uses TRBV27 and TRBJ1-1; D not certain. Trimming took 6 bases from V and 4 from J, leaving 9 bases between them. The CDR3 is 12 amino acids. The germline gives CDR1 MNHEY, CDR2 SMNVEV (reference sequence). CDR3 sequence (DNA): TGTGCCAGCAGCCGTCCGGGCACTGAAGCTTTCTTT. This translates into CASSRPGTEAFF.

The chain carries TRBV11-2 and TRBJ2-7; 9 positions match TRBD2. Germline V gives CDR1 SGHAT, CDR2 FQNNGV. The V and J ends lost 5 bases and 2 bases, in that order; junction bases with no gene match: 10. This CDR3 is 16 amino acids long. Here the CDR3 reads CASSQGLAGIPYEQYF. The CDR3 coding sequence is TGTGCCAGCAGCCAAGGGCTAGCGGGAATCCCCTACGAGCAGTACTTC.

The chain employs TRBV9 and TRBJ2-1; weak D call: TRBD1 (6 bases). CDR3 length equals 15 residues. Germline V CDR1 and CDR2: SGDLS, YYNGEE. Trimming took 0 bases from V and 0 from J, leaving 7 bases between them. CDR3 coding DNA: TGTGCCAGCAGCGTAGTACAGGGCTCCTACAATGAGCAGTTCTTC. Amino acid sequence: CASSVVQGSYNEQFF.

The chain employs TRBV7-8 and TRBJ2-6, with D maybe TRBD1 (6 bases). Germline V gene lookup returns CDR1 SGHVS and CDR2 FQNEAQ. With 3 bases removed from V and 0 bases from J, the gap between germline ends came to 9 bases. This CDR3 contains 16 residues. CDR3: CASSFPRGSGANVLTF. CDR3 DNA: TGTGCCAGCAGCTTCCCCAGGGGCTCTGGGGCCAACGTCCTGACTTTC.

The J gene is TRBJ2-7, the V gene TRBV18; D gene ambiguous. Trimming stripped 2 bases from V and 4 bases from J, with 6 bases between. This CDR3 has 12 amino acids. Germline V gene lookup returns CDR1 KGHSH and CDR2 LQKENI. The CDR3 DNA follows: TGTGCCAGCTCACCATCTCCTTACGAGCAGTACTTC. This gives the protein CASSPSPYEQYF.

V is TRBV5-5 and J is TRBJ1-2, with unresolved D. There are 14 residues in the CDR3. The V gene lost 0 bases and the J gene lost 3 bases, with 9 bases spanning the gap. Per germline, CDR1 SGHKS and CDR2 YYEKEE (reference sequence). CDR3 amino acids: CASSLVLSDYGYTF. DNA for the CDR3: TGTGCCAGCAGCTTGGTTCTGTCCGACTATGGCTACACCTTC.

The V gene is TRBV29-1, the J gene TRBJ2-3; 7 bases are shared with TRBD2. The ends lost 3 bases at V and 4 bases at J; junction bases unmatched: 1. The CDR3 is 12 residues long. Germline values: CDR1 SQVTM, CDR2 ANQGSEA. CDR3 amino acids: CSVDGGADTQYF. For the CDR3, the DNA is TGCAGCGTTGATGGGGGGGCAGATACGCAGTATTTT.

V usage is TRBV21-1 and J usage is TRBJ2-5; TRBD1 is the table's D call and was not checked against the DNA. TRBV21-1 is recorded as a pseudogene. CDR3 length: 18 residues. This CDR3 reads CASSRRFEDRLIQETQYF. CDR3 DNA sequence: TGTGCCAGCAGCAGGCGATTCGAGGACAGGTTGATCCAAGAGACCCAGTACTTC.

This clone was picked up one time. The chain employs TRBV15 and TRBJ1-1; D is ambiguous. CDR1 is LNHNV and CDR2 is YYDKDF in the germline V gene (reference sequence). V shed 0 bases and J shed 4 bases, with 18 bases lying between them. CDR3 length: 17 residues. CDR3 residues: CATSREFSTGRGTEAFF. The DNA of the CDR3 is TGTGCCACCAGCAGAGAATTCTCCACGGGTCGAGGCACTGAAGCTTTCTTT.

The chain employs TRBV3-1 (or the pseudogene TRBV3-2) and TRBJ2-7; D perhaps matches TRBD1 (6 bases). V lost 4 bases, J lost 2 bases, and 15 bases lay in between. Germline CDR1 LGHDT, CDR2 YNNKEL (reference sequence). The CDR3 length is 15 residues. CDR3 DNA sequence: TGTGCCAGCAGCCCCCTCGTGGGGGACACCTACGAGCAGTACTTC. Encoded protein: CASSPLVGDTYEQYF.

The V call is TRBV19, the J call TRBJ1-2, with TRBD1 matching over 10 bases. Germline V lookup: CDR1 LNHDA, CDR2 SQIVND (reference sequence). J lost 4 bases, V lost 8 bases, and 10 bases had no gene match. The CDR3 length is 15 residues. The CDR3 sequence is CASRYFRDRGYGYTF. The CDR3 bases are TGTGCCAGTCGCTATTTTCGGGACAGGGGCTATGGCTACACCTTC.

The V gene is TRBV7-9, the J gene TRBJ2-6; no clear D gene. The CDR3 contains 12 residues. The germline V and J ends were trimmed by 10 bases and 1 base, with 5 bases remaining between them. CDR1 is SEHNR, CDR2 FQNEAQ, per germline (reference sequence). CDR3 sequence (DNA): TGTGCCAAATTATCTGGGGCCAACGTCCTGACTTTC. Its protein is CAKLSGANVLTF.

The rearrangement links TRBV19 to TRBJ2-7; 7 bases map to TRBD1. V was clipped by 6 bases and J by 2 bases; unmatched bases: 4. CDR1 is LNHDA and CDR2 is SQIVND in the germline V gene (reference sequence). This CDR3 is built from 13 residues. The CDR3 here is CASSLGTAYEQYF. The CDR3 nucleotides read TGTGCCAGTAGCCTCGGGACAGCCTACGAGCAGTACTTC.

The genes are TRBV28 and TRBJ1-3; 9 bases agree with TRBD1. V dropped 2 bases and J dropped 4; count of bases not matched to a gene: 6. Germline V CDR1 and CDR2: MDHEN, SYDVKM. The CDR3 loop spans 16 amino acids. CDR3 coding DNA: TGTGCCAGCAGTTTAACACAGGGGGCAGAGGGAAACACCATATATTTT. The encoded protein is CASSLTQGAEGNTIYF. The full variable domain, its missing parts supplied by reference TRBV28 and TRBJ1-3, is DVKVTQSSRYLVKRTGEKVFLECVQDMDHENMFWYRQDPGLGLRLIYFSYDVKMKEKGDIPEGYSVSREKKERFSLILESASTNQTSMYLCASSLTQGAEGNTIYFGEGSWLTVV.

The chain has TRBV28 and TRBJ1-1, with TRBD1 as a possible D gene (5 bases). The V and J ends lost 8 bases and 1 base respectively, with 8 bases between them. This CDR3 has 12 residues. The V gene's germline CDR1 is MDHEN and CDR2 SYDVKM. The DNA for the CDR3 is TGTGCCAGCGGGGGAGGGAACACTGAAGCTTTCTTT. Translation: CASGGGNTEAFF.

This clone was counted a few times. The genes are TRBV7-9 and TRBJ1-2; D unresolved. Germline CDR1 is SEHNR and CDR2 is FQNEAQ (reference sequence). V lost 10 bases to trimming and J lost 5 bases, with 11 bases between them. The CDR3 has 11 residues. DNA of the CDR3: TGTGCCATCGTAAGGGAGTATGGCTACACCTTC. Translating it yields CAIVREYGYTF.